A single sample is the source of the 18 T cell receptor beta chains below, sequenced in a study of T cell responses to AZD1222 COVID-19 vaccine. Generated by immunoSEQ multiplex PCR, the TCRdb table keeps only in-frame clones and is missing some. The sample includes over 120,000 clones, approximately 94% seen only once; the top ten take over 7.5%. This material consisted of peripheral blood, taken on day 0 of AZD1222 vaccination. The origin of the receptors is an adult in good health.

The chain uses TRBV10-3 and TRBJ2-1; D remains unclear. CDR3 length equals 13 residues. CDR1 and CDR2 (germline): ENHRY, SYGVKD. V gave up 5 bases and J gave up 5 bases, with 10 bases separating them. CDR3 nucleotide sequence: TGTGCCATCAGTAACAGAGTTAACAATGAGCAGTTCTTC. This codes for CAISNRVNNEQFF.

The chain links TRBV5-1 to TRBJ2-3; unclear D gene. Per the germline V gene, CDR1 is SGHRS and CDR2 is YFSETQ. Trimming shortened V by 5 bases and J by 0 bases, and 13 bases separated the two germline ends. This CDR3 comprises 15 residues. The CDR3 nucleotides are TGCGCCAGCAGTGTGGCGGAACCTAGCACAGATACGCAGTATTTT. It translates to CASSVAEPSTDTQYF. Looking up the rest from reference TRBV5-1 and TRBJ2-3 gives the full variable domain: KAGVTQTPRYLIKTRGQQVTLSCSPISGHRSVSWYQQTPGQGLQFLFEYFSETQRNKGNFPGRFSGRQFSNSRSEMNVSTLELGDSALYLCASSVAEPSTDTQYFGPGTRLTVL.

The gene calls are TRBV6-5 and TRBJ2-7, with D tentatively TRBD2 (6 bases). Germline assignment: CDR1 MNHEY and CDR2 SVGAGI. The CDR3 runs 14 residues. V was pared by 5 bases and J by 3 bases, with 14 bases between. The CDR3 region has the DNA TGTGCCAGCAGTAACACGGGACTGAGCTACGAGCAGTACTTC. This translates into CASSNTGLSYEQYF.

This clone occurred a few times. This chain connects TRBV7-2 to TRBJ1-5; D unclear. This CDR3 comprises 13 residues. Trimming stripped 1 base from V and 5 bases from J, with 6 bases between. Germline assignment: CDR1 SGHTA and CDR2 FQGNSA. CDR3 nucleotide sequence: TGTGCCAGCAGCTTAGGTAGTTATCAGCCCCAGCATTTT. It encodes CASSLGSYQPQHF. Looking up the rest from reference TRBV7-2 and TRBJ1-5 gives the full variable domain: GAGVSQSPSNKVTEKGKDVELRCDPISGHTALYWYRQSLGQGLEFLIYFQGNSAPDKSGLPSDRFSAERTGGSVSTLTIQRTQQEDSAVYLCASSLGSYQPQHFGDGTRLSIL.

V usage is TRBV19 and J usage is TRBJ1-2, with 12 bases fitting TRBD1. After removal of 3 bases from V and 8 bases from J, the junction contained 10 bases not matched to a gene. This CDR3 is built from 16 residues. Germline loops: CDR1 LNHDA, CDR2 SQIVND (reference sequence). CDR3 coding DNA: TGTGCCAGTAGTATCAGCCCGGGACAGGGGGCGCGGGGCTACACCTTC. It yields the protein CASSISPGQGARGYTF. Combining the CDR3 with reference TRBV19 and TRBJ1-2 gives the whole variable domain DGGITQSPKYLFRKEGQNVTLSCEQNLNHDAMYWYRQDPGQGLRLIYYSQIVNDFQKGDIAEGYSVSREKKESFPLTVTSAQKNPTAFYLCASSISPGQGARGYTFGSGTRLTVV.

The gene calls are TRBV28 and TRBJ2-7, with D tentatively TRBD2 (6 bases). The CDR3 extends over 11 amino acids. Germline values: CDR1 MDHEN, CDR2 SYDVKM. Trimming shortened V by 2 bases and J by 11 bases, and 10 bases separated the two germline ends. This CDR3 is CASSLTREEYF. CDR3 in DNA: TGTGCCAGCAGTTTAACGAGGGAGGAGTACTTC. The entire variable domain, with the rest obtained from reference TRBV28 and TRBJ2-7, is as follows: DVKVTQSSRYLVKRTGEKVFLECVQDMDHENMFWYRQDPGLGLRLIYFSYDVKMKEKGDIPEGYSVSREKKERFSLILESASTNQTSMYLCASSLTREEYFGPGTRLTVT.

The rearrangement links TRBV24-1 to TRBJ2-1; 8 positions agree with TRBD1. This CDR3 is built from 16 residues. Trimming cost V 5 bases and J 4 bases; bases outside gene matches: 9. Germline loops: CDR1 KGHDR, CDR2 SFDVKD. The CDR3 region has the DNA TGTGCCACCAGTGGGCCCGGGACAGGCCTATACAATGAGCAGTTCTTC. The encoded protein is CATSGPGTGLYNEQFF.

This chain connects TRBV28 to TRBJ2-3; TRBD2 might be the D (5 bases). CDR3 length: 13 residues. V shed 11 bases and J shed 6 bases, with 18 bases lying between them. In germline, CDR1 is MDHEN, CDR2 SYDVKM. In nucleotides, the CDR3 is TGTGCCGCCCGGGGTCGGTCGTGGGATACGCAGTATTTT. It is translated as CAARGRSWDTQYF.

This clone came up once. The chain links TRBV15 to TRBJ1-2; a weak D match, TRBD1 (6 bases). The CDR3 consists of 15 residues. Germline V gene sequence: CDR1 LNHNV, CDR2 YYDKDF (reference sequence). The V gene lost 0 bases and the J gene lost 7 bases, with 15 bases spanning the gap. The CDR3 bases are TGTGCCACCAGCAGAGATAGGCACAGGGCCGGTGGCTACACCTTC. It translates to CATSRDRHRAGGYTF.

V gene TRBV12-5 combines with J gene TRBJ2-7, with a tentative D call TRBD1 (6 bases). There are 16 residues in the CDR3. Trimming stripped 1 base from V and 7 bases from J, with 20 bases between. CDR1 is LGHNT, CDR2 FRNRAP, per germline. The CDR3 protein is CASGLGVGTSTGEQYF. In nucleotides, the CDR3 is TGTGCTAGTGGTTTGGGAGTCGGGACATCCACTGGGGAGCAGTACTTC.

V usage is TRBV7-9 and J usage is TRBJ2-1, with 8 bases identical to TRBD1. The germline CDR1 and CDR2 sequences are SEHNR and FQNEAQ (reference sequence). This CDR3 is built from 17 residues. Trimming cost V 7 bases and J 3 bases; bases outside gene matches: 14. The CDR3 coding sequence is TGTGCCAGCACGCCGACTTTCGACAGGGGAATCTACAATGAGCAGTTCTTC. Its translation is CASTPTFDRGIYNEQFF.

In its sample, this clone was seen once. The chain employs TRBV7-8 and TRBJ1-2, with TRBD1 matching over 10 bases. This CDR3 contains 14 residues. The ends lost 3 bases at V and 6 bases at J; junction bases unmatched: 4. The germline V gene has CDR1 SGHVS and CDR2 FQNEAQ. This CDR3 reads CASSFYDRGHGYTF. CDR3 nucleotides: TGTGCCAGCAGCTTTTACGACAGGGGGCATGGCTACACCTTC.

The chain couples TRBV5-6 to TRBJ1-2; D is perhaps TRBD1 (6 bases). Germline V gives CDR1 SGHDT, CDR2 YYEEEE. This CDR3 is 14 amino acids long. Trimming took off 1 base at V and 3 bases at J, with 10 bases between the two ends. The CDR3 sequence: CASSLSPGDYGYTF. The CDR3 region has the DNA TGTGCCAGCAGCTTGTCCCCAGGGGACTATGGCTACACCTTC.

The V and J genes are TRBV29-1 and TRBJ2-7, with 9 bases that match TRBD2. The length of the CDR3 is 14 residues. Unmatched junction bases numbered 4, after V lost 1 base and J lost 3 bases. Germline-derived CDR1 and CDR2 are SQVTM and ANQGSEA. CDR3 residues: CSVEGERGVYEQYF. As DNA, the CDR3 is TGCAGCGTTGAAGGGGAGCGGGGGGTCTACGAGCAGTACTTC.

The CDR3 reads CASSDSQGPITQPQHF. CDR3 coding DNA: TGTGCCAGCAGTGACTCACAGGGACCCATTACTCAGCCCCAGCATTTT. J is TRBJ1-5 and V is TRBV6-4; D perhaps matches TRBD1 (6 bases). Germline V gives CDR1 MRHNA, CDR2 SNTAGT. V lost 0 bases to trimming and J lost 6 bases, with 15 bases between them. The CDR3 extends over 16 amino acids.

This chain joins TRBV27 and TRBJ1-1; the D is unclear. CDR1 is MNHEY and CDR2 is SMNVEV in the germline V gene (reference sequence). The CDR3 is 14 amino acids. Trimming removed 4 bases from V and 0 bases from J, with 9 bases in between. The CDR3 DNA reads TGTGCCAGCAGTTGGGATCGAATGAACACTGAAGCTTTCTTT. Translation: CASSWDRMNTEAFF.

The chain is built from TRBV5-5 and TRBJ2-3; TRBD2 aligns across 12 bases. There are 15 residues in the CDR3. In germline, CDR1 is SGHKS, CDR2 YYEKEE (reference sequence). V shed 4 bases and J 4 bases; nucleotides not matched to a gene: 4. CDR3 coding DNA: TGTGCCAGCAGCCAGACTAGCGGGGGATCAGATACGCAGTATTTT. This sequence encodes CASSQTSGGSDTQYF.

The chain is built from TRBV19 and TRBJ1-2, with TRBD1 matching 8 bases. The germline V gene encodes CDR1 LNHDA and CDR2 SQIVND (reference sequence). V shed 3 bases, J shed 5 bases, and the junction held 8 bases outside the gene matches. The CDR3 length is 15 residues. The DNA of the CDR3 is TGTGCCAGTAGTATCACCGGACAGGGACCTTATGGCTACACCTTC. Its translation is CASSITGQGPYGYTF.